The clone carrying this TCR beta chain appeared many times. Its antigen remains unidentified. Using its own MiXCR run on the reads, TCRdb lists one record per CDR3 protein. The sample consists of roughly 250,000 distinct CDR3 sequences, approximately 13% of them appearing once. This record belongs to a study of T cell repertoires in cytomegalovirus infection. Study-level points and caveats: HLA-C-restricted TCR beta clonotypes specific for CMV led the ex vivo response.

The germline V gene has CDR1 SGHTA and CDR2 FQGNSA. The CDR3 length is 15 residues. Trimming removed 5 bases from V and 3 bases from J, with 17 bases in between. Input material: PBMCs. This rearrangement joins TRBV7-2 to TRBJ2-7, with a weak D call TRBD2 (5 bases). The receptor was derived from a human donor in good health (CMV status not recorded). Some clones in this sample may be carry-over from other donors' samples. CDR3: CASSPGGPGFYEQYF. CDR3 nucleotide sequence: TGTGCCAGCAGCCCCGGAGGTCCAGGCTTCTACGAGCAGTACTTC. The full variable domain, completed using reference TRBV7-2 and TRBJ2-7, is GAGVSQSPSNKVTEKGKDVELRCDPISGHTALYWYRQSLGQGLEFLIYFQGNSAPDKSGLPSDRFSAERTGGSVSTLTIQRTQQEDSAVYLCASSPGGPGFYEQYFGPGTRLTVT.